This T cell receptor beta chain was identified in a study of blood T cell repertoires in COVID-19. V lost 5 bases and J lost 4; bases outside the gene matches: 5. This CDR3 comprises 15 residues. The germline gives CDR1 SGHTA, CDR2 FQGNSA. Using immunoSEQ multiplex PCR, the repertoire was profiled, and TCRdb retains in-frame clones only, with some absent. The profile shows approximately 100,000 clones, 70% to 90% of them singletons. Material: peripheral blood. The chain employs TRBV7-2 and TRBJ2-1; 10 nucleotides agree with TRBD2. The clonotype comes from an older woman with acute or convalescent COVID-19. The CDR3, as DNA: TGTGCCAGCAGCCCTCAGACTAGCGGGTACAATGAGCAGTTCTTC. The encoded protein is CASSPQTSGYNEQFF.